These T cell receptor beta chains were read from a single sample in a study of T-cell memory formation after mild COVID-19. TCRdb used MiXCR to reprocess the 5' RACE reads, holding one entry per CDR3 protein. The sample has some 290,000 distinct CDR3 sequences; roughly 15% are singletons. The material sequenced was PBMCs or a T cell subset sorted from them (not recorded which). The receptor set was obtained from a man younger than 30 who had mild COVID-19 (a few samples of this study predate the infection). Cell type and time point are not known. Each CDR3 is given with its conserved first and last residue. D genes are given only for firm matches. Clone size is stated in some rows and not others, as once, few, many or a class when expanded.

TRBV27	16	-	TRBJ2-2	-	CASSLFGGPGTGELFF	TGTGCCAGCAGTTTATTCGGGGGGCCGGGCACCGGGGAGCTGTTTTTT
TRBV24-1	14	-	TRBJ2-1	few	CATSDFNSGSEQFF	TGTGCCACCAGTGATTTTAATTCGGGGAGTGAGCAGTTCTTC
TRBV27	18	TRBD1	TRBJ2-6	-	CASSFLDRVGSGANVLTF	TGTGCCAGCAGTTTCCTGGACAGGGTTGGCTCTGGGGCCAACGTCCTGACTTTC
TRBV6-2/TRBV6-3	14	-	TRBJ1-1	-	CASSYSMGNTEAFF	TGTGCCAGCAGTTACTCGATGGGGAACACTGAAGCTTTCTTT
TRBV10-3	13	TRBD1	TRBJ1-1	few	CAIRGDRGSGAFF	TGTGCCATCAGAGGGGACAGGGGCTCCGGCGCTTTCTTT
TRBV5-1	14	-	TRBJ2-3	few	CASSLQLGTDTQYF	TGCGCCAGCAGCTTGCAGCTCGGGACCGATACGCAGTATTTT
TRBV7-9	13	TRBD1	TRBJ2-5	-	CASSRQGIGTQYF	TGTGCCAGCAGCCGACAGGGGATTGGGACCCAGTACTTC
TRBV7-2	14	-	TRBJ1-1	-	CASSLASGGTEAFF	TGTGCCAGCAGCTTAGCGTCCGGCGGCACTGAAGCTTTCTTT
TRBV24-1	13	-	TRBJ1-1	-	CATSKSWNTEAFF	TGTGCCACCAGCAAATCGTGGAACACTGAAGCTTTCTTT
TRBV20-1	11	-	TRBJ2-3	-	CLVSLLGTQYF	TGTCTCGTATCTCTCCTTGGCACGCAGTATTTT
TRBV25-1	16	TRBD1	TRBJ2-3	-	CASSEWGRGKADTQYF	TGTGCCAGCAGTGAATGGGGCAGGGGGAAGGCAGATACGCAGTATTTT
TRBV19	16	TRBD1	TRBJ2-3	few	CASRGTGGSGTDTQYF	TGTGCCAGTAGGGGGACAGGAGGGAGCGGCACAGATACGCAGTATTTT
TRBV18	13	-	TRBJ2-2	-	CASSPRSPGELFF	TGTGCCAGCTCACCACGGAGTCCGGGGGAGCTGTTTTTT
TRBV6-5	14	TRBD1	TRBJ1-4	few	CASRPDRGGGELFF	TGTGCCAGCAGACCTGACAGGGGGGGTGGAGAACTGTTTTTT
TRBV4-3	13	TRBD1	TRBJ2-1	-	CASSRTGENEQFF	TGCGCCAGCAGCCGGACAGGGGAGAATGAGCAGTTCTTC
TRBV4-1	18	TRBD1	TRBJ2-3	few	CASSHYIPGQGRWDTQYF	TGCGCCAGCAGCCACTACATACCGGGACAGGGGCGGTGGGATACGCAGTATTTT
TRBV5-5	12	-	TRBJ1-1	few	CASSPPRFEAFF	TGTGCCAGCAGCCCACCGAGGTTCGAAGCTTTCTTT
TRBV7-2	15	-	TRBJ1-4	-	CASSLFGSTNEKLFF	TGTGCCAGCAGCCTCTTCGGGTCAACTAATGAAAAACTGTTTTTT
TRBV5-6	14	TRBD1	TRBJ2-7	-	CASSRDRLFYEQYF	TGTGCCAGCAGCCGGGACAGACTCTTCTACGAGCAGTACTTC
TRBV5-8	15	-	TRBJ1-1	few	CASSLVFVGRADAFF	TGTGCCAGCAGCTTGGTTTTCGTTGGAAGGGCCGACGCTTTCTTT
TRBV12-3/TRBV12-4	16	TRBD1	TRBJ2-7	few	CASSFRRQGLSYEQYF	TGTGCCAGCAGTTTCAGGAGACAGGGGCTCTCCTACGAGCAGTACTTC
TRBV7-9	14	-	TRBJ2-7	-	CASSQDIGPHEQYF	TGTGCCAGCAGCCAAGATATAGGGCCCCACGAGCAGTACTTC
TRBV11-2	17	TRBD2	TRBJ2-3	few	CASSSRAGGPVRYTQYF	TGTGCCAGCAGCTCGAGGGCGGGGGGGCCCGTTCGCTATACGCAGTATTTT
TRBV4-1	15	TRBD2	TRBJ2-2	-	CASSQVGGRAGELFF	TGCGCCAGCAGCCAAGTCGGGGGGAGGGCCGGGGAGCTGTTTTTT
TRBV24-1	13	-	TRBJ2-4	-	CATSASAKNIQYF	TGTGCCACCAGTGCGTCAGCCAAAAACATTCAGTACTTC
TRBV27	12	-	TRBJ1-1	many	CASRTGESKAFF	TGTGCCAGCAGGACGGGGGAAAGTAAGGCTTTCTTT
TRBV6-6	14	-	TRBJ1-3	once	CASSYRGHRNTIYF	TGTGCCAGCAGTTATCGGGGCCATAGAAACACCATATATTTT
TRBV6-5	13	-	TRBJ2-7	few	CASRPGVTYEQYF	TGTGCCAGCCGCCCGGGAGTAACCTACGAGCAGTACTTC
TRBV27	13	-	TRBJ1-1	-	CASSLLTGTEAFF	TGTGCCAGCAGTTTATTGACCGGCACTGAAGCTTTCTTT
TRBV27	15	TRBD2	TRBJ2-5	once	CASSTRTSGQETQYF	TGTGCCAGCAGTACCCGGACTAGCGGCCAAGAGACCCAGTACTTC
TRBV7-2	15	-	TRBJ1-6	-	CASSLLVGGNSPLHF	TGTGCCAGCAGCTTACTTGTCGGGGGAAATTCACCCCTCCACTTT
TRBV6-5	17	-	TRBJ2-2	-	CASSYSESRKNTGELFF	TGTGCCAGCAGTTACTCAGAATCCAGGAAGAACACCGGGGAGCTGTTTTTT
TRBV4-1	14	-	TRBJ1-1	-	CASSQVAGRAEAFF	TGCGCCAGCAGCCAAGTTGCAGGGAGGGCTGAAGCTTTCTTT
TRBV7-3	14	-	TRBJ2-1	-	CASRRDPEFNEQFF	TGTGCCAGCCGCCGGGACCCCGAGTTCAATGAGCAGTTCTTC
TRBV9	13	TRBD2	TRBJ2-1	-	CASGTSGANEQFF	TGTGCCAGCGGGACTAGCGGGGCGAATGAGCAGTTCTTC
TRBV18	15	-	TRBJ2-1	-	CASSPIRSSYNEQFF	TGTGCCAGCTCACCAATCCGAAGCTCCTACAATGAGCAGTTCTTC
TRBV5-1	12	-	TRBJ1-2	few	CASSESGFGYTF	TGCGCCAGCAGTGAGTCGGGGTTTGGCTACACCTTC
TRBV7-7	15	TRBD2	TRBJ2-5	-	CASSRGGTQQETQYF	TGTGCCAGCAGTAGGGGAGGGACTCAACAAGAGACCCAGTACTTC
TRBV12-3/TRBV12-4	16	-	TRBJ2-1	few	CASSLGLGGGYNEQFF	TGTGCCAGCAGTTTAGGCCTGGGAGGGGGGTACAATGAGCAGTTCTTC
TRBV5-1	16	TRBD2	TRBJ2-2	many	CASSPPGTSNTGELFF	TGCGCCAGCAGCCCCCCCGGGACTAGCAACACCGGGGAGCTGTTTTTT
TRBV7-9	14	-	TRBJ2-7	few	CASSLGGAAYEQYF	TGTGCCAGCAGCTTAGGGGGGGCCGCCTACGAGCAGTACTTC
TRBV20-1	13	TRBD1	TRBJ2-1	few	CSAGQGPHNEQFF	TGCAGTGCCGGACAGGGGCCTCACAATGAGCAGTTCTTC
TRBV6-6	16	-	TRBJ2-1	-	CASSSRTKSSYNEQFF	TGTGCCAGCAGTAGCAGGACTAAGAGCTCCTACAATGAGCAGTTCTTC
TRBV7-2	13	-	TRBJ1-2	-	CASSFTQDYGYTF	TGTGCCAGCAGCTTCACCCAGGACTATGGCTACACCTTC
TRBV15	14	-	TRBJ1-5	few	CATSRPGINQPQHF	TGTGCCACCAGCCGCCCCGGGATCAATCAGCCCCAGCATTTT
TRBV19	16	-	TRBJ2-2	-	CASSVPLGPNTGELFF	TGTGCCAGTAGTGTCCCTTTGGGACCAAACACCGGGGAGCTGTTTTTT